This record covers a single T cell receptor beta chain. This sample was taken from a study of blood T cell repertoires in COVID-19. Study in general: Samples came from the United States, Italy and Spain, spanning acute and convalescent COVID-19.

Per the authors' pipeline: Scientists estimated how many nucleated cells there were by amplifying reference gene primers. Measured with immunoSEQ multiplex PCR; TCRdb has only the in-frame clones, and not every one. V, J and clone size reflect that table, while D and trimming were determined from the DNA. The sample has some 150,000 clones; roughly four fifths are singletons. This CDR3 is built from 13 residues. Germline trimming cut 5 bases from V and 3 bases from J; bases unmatched to any gene: 1. The germline V gene has CDR1 MNHEY and CDR2 SVGAGI. Sequencing used peripheral blood. The sequence derives from a human donor with acute or convalescent COVID-19. The donor label of this sample is uncertain. The V gene is TRBV6-5, the J gene TRBJ2-5; 9 nucleotides agree with TRBD1. The CDR3: CASSRDREETQYF. Written as DNA, the CDR3 is TGTGCCAGCAGTAGGGACAGGGAAGAGACCCAGTACTTC.